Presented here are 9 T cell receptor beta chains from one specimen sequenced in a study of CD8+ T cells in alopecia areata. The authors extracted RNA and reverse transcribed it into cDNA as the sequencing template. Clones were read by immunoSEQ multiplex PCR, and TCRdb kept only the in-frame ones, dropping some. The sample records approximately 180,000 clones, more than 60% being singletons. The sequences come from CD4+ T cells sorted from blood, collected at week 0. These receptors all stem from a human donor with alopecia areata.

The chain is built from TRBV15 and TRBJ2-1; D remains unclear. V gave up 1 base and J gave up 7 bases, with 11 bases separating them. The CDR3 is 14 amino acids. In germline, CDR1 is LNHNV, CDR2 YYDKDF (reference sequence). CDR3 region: CATSRGPYGNEQFF. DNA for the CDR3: TGTGCCACCAGCAGAGGCCCCTACGGGAATGAGCAGTTCTTC.

The CDR3 here is CSVVRTGGLTDTQYF. CDR3 DNA: TGCAGCGTTGTAAGAACAGGGGGCTTAACAGATACGCAGTATTTT. The genes are TRBV29-1 and TRBJ2-3; 9 bases line up with TRBD1. Germline values: CDR1 SQVTM, CDR2 ANQGSEA. With 4 bases clipped from V and 3 bases from J, the junction kept 8 bases outside the gene matches. The CDR3 is 15 residues long.

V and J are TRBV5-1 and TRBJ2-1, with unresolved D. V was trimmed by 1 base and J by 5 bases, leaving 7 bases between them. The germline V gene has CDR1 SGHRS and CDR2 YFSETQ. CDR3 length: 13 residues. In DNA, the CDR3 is TGCGCCAGCAGCTTGATAAACGACAATGAGCAGTTCTTC. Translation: CASSLINDNEQFF.

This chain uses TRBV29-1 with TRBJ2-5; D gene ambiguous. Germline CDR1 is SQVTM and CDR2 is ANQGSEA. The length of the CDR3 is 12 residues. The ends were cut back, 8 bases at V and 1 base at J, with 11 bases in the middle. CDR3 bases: TGCAGCCAAGGACCGACCCAAGAGACCCAGTACTTC. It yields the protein CSQGPTQETQYF. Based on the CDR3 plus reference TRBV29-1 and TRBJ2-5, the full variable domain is SAVISQKPSRDICQRGTSLTIQCQVDSQVTMMFWYRQQPGQSLTLIATANQGSEATYESGFVIDKFPISRPNLTFSTLTVSNMSPEDSSIYLCSQGPTQETQYFGPGTRLLVL.

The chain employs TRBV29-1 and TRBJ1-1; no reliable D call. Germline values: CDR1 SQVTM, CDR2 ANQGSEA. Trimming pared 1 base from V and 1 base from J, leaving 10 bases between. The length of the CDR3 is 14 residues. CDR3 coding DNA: TGCAGCGTTGAAGTCACGACACCGAACACTGAAGCTTTCTTT. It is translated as CSVEVTTPNTEAFF. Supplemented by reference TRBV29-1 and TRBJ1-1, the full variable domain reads SAVISQKPSRDICQRGTSLTIQCQVDSQVTMMFWYRQQPGQSLTLIATANQGSEATYESGFVIDKFPISRPNLTFSTLTVSNMSPEDSSIYLCSVEVTTPNTEAFFGQGTRLTVV.

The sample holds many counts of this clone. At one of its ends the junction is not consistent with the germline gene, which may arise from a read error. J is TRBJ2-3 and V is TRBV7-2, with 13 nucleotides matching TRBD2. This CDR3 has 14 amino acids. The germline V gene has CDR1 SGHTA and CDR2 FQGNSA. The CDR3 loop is CASRTTSGGLPIHF. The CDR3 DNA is TGTGCCAGCAGAACGACTAGCGGGGGGCTTCCCATCCATTTT.

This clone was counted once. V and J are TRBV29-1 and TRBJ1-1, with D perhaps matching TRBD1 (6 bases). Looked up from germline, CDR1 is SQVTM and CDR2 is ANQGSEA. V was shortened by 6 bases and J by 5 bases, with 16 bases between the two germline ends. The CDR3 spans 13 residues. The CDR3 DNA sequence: TGCAGCGTCCGAGTACAGGGTAAGACTGAAGCTTTCTTT. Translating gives CSVRVQGKTEAFF.

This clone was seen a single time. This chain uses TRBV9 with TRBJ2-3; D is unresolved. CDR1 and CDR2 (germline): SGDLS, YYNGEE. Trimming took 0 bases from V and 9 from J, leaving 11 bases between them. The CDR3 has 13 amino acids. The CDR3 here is CASSVDPRRTQYF. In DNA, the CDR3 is TGTGCCAGCAGCGTAGACCCCCGACGGACGCAGTATTTT. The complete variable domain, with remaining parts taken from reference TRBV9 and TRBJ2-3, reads DSGVTQTPKHLITATGQRVTLRCSPRSGDLSVYWYQQSLDQGLQFLIQYYNGEERAKGNILERFSAQQFPDLHSELNLSSLELGDSALYFCASSVDPRRTQYFGPGTRLTVL.

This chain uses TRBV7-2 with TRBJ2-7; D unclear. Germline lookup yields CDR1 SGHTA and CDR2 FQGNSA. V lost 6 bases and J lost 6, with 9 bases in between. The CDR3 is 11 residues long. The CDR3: CASRSMGEQYF. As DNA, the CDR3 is TGTGCCAGCAGATCCATGGGCGAGCAGTACTTC.